This TCR beta chain came from a study of blood T cell repertoires in COVID-19. Profiling relied on immunoSEQ multiplex PCR, and the TCRdb table lists in-frame clones only, not all of them. The data show 130,000 to 150,000 clones, roughly 88% seen once. The sequencing input was peripheral blood. The sequence was collected from a woman aged 55-69 years with COVID-19, enrolled during active disease.

The chain's CDR3 is CASSLASTSGGAGGELFF. CDR3 coding DNA: TGTGCCAGCAGCTTAGCCTCAACTAGCGGGGGGGCCGGCGGGGAGCTGTTTTTT. The chain links TRBV7-7 to TRBJ2-2, with 13 bases that match TRBD2. Germline V gene sequence: CDR1 SSHAT, CDR2 FNYEAQ (reference sequence). Trimming removed 0 bases from V and 7 bases from J; junction bases left unmatched: 8. This CDR3 spans 18 amino acids.